Listed here are 4 T cell receptor beta chains from one sample, sequenced in a study of shared clonotypes between healthy human individuals. TCRdb's table, derived via immunoSEQ multiplex PCR, lists solely in-frame clones and lacks some. The table has about 1.1 million clones, around three quarters seen once. Material for sequencing was memory CD4+ T cells from PBMCs. Subset meaning: CD45RA-negative fraction. The source of these receptors is a man younger than 35 in good health. Some clones in this sample may be carry-over from other donors' samples.

This clone was observed a few times. This rearrangement joins TRBV9 to TRBJ2-7; possible D gene TRBD1, 6 bases. From germline, CDR1 is SGDLS and CDR2 YYNGEE. The V end was cut by 4 bases, the J end by 0 bases, with 14 bases between. There are 15 residues in the CDR3. CDR3 DNA sequence: TGTGCCAGCAGCCCCTCCGGGACAAGCTCCTACGAGCAGTACTTC. Translated, it gives CASSPSGTSSYEQYF.

The chain combines TRBV6-5 with TRBJ1-2, with TRBD1 matching over 7 bases. This CDR3 has 14 amino acids. Germline CDR1 and CDR2: MNHEY and SVGAGI. V shed 6 bases and J 1 base; nucleotides not matched to a gene: 5. The chain's CDR3 is CASSLGGNNYGYTF. Here the CDR3 DNA reads TGTGCCAGCAGCTTAGGGGGCAATAACTATGGCTACACCTTC.

The genes are TRBV5-1 and TRBJ2-3; D is unresolved. Trimming left V 0 bases short and J 2 bases short, with 7 bases between. The CDR3 runs 14 residues. Germline V gene lookup returns CDR1 SGHRS and CDR2 YFSETQ. CDR3: CASSLARPTDTQYF. The DNA for the CDR3 is TGCGCCAGCAGCTTGGCTAGACCCACAGATACGCAGTATTTT.

The genes are TRBV7-9 and TRBJ1-1; D is uncertain. Germline V lookup: CDR1 SEHNR, CDR2 FQNEAQ (reference sequence). The germline V and J ends were trimmed by 4 bases and 1 base, with 13 bases remaining between them. The CDR3 consists of 15 residues. CDR3 in amino acids: CASSYYLMGNTEAFF. CDR3 coding DNA: TGTGCCAGCAGCTACTACCTGATGGGGAACACTGAAGCTTTCTTT.